This T cell receptor (beta chain) was sequenced for a study of T cell responses to AZD1222 COVID-19 vaccine. Pooling of second doses given at about 4 or about 12 weeks was done. V was cut by 8 bases and J by 4 bases, with 20 bases left in between. Germline V CDR1 and CDR2: MNHGY, SAAAGT. There are 15 residues in the CDR3. Findings of the study overall: Donors, mostly white British, included more females; clonal diversity was possibly underestimated. Baseline serology detected seropositivity in only six AZD1222 recipients. Spike-specific TCR depth and breadth grew after two AZD1222 doses.

Measured with immunoSEQ multiplex PCR; TCRdb has only the in-frame clones, and not every one. The data show 250,000 to 300,000 clones, 85% to 95% seen once. In regard to this clone: Its antigen is unidentified.

Source: peripheral blood, taken 28 days after the second AZD1222 dose. This sequence originates from an adult who received the AZD1222 COVID-19 vaccine. The chain recombines TRBV6-8 with TRBJ1-2; D remains ambiguous. CDR3 residues: CASHNGTRESYGYTF. The DNA for the CDR3 is TGTGCCAGCCACAACGGAACCCGGGAAAGCTATGGCTACACCTTC.